Listed here are 19 T cell receptor beta chains from one sample, sequenced in a study of breast tumors, draining lymph nodes, adjacent tissues. TCRdb reprocessed the multiplex PCR reads with MiXCR, giving one entry per CDR3 protein. Found here are 150,000 to 200,000 distinct CDR3 sequences, around a third of them singletons; the top ten hold 4% to 5.5%. Breast cancer patients provided tissue from their axillary draining lymph nodes. The specimen sequenced was axillary lymph node tissue. These TCRs come from a female donor with breast cancer. Some clones in this sample may be carry-over from other donors' samples.

This chain uses TRBV14 with TRBJ2-7; 7 bases are shared with TRBD2. V lost 4 bases, J lost 4 bases, and 10 bases stayed unmatched. The V gene's germline CDR1 is SGHDN and CDR2 FVKESK. The length of the CDR3 is 15 residues. This CDR3 reads CASSLRGTTSYEQYF. CDR3 sequence (DNA): TGTGCCAGCAGCCTAAGAGGGACTACTAGTTACGAGCAGTACTTC.

With regard to this clonotype: The germline gene is not matched at one end of the junction; a read error may be the cause. The chain employs TRBV5-1 and TRBJ1-6; unclear D gene. Germline V CDR1 and CDR2: SGHRS, YFSETQ. The CDR3 covers 14 residues. CDR3 nucleotides: TGTGCCAGCAACTTAGGAACAACCGAAAACACCCTCCACTTT. It encodes CASNLGTTENTLHF.

This clonotype has a count of ten or more. The gene calls are TRBV5-6 and TRBJ1-2; no clear D. The V end was cut by 4 bases, the J end by 4 bases, with 14 bases between. The CDR3 loop spans 14 amino acids. Germline CDR1 SGHDT, CDR2 YYEEEE. CDR3 region: CASSEAGEGYGYTF. In DNA form, the CDR3 reads TGTGCCAGCAGCGAGGCGGGAGAGGGCTATGGCTACACCTTC. Drawing the rest from reference TRBV5-6 and TRBJ1-2, the complete variable domain is DAGVTQSPTHLIKTRGQQVTLRCSPKSGHDTVSWYQQALGQGPQFIFQYYEEEERQRGNFPDRFSGHQFPNYSSELNVNALLLGDSALYLCASSEAGEGYGYTFGSGTRLTVV.

For this clonotype: This may be a read error, as it is one base from a much larger clone. The chain uses TRBV19 and TRBJ2-1; D gene ambiguous. CDR1 and CDR2 (germline): LNHDA, SQIVND (reference sequence). The germline V and J ends were trimmed by 6 bases and 0 bases, with 12 bases remaining between them. The CDR3 is made up of 15 amino acids. The CDR3 region is CASSRIPSSYNEQFF. The CDR3 region has the DNA TGTGCCAGTAGCCGTATACCGAGCTCCTACAATGAGCAGTTCTTC. Together with reference TRBV19 and TRBJ2-1, the CDR3 gives the full variable domain: DGGITQSPKYLFRKEGQNVTLSCEQNLNHDAMYWYRQDPGQGLRLIYYSQIVNDFQKGDIAEGYSVSREKKESFPLTVTSAQKNPTAFYLCASSRIPSSYNEQFFGPGTRLTVL.

With regard to this clonotype: A single base separates this from a much larger clone, so it may be a read error. Since the CDR3 does not end with the conserved phenylalanine or tryptophan, this likely comes from a read error. The chain couples TRBV7-8 to TRBJ2-1; D unclear. Trimming took off 5 bases at V and 7 bases at J, with 15 bases between the two ends. This CDR3 comprises 14 residues. Germline CDR1 and CDR2: SGHVS and FQNEAQ. CDR3 loop: CASSRPRIRNEQFL. CDR3 sequence (DNA): TGTGCCAGCAGCCGTCCTAGAATTCGGAATGAGCAGTTCCTC.

The chain couples TRBV4-1 to TRBJ2-7, with D perhaps TRBD1 or TRBD2 (5 bases each). Trimming left V 0 bases short and J 6 bases short, with 18 bases between. CDR1 and CDR2 from the germline V gene are MGHRA and YSYEKL. The length of the CDR3 is 16 residues. The CDR3 region is CASSQDGRGYGAEQYF. The DNA for the CDR3 is TGCGCCAGCAGCCAAGATGGGAGAGGATACGGGGCCGAGCAGTACTTC.

This clonotype appeared many times. The chain couples TRBV19 to TRBJ2-1; D remains ambiguous. Per the germline V gene, CDR1 is LNHDA and CDR2 is SQIVND (reference sequence). Trimming stripped 3 bases from V and 6 bases from J, with 15 bases between. The CDR3 length is 15 residues. CDR3 nucleotide sequence: TGTGCCAGTAGTATTAGTAGTATGGGTTTCAATGAGCAGTTCTTC. Protein product: CASSISSMGFNEQFF.

The genes are TRBV7-2 and TRBJ2-1; 14 positions match TRBD2. CDR3 length: 15 residues. Trimming took 5 bases from V and 6 from J; bases not matched to a gene: 3. Germline-derived CDR1 and CDR2 are SGHTA and FQGNSA. The CDR3 sequence is CASSPGLAGGNEQFF. The CDR3 DNA reads as TGTGCCAGCAGCCCCGGACTAGCGGGGGGCAATGAGCAGTTCTTC.

This sequence joins TRBV12-3 or TRBV12-4 and TRBJ1-5; TRBD1 might be the D (5 bases). The V end was cut by 6 bases, the J end by 6 bases, with 21 bases between. The CDR3 spans 16 residues. Written as DNA, the CDR3 is TGTGCCAGCAGCCTCCGGCGGGGCAAAAACATTCAGCCCCAGCATTTT. It codes for CASSLRRGKNIQPQHF.

This clonotype is labeled medium-sized. The CDR3 region is CASSLNRNYGYTF. CDR3 nucleotides: TGTGCCAGCAGCTTAAACAGGAACTATGGCTACACCTTC. V and J are TRBV7-2 and TRBJ1-2, with TRBD1 as a possible D gene (5 bases). The CDR3 extends over 13 amino acids. Germline values: CDR1 SGHTA, CDR2 FQGNSA. The V gene lost 2 bases and the J gene lost 2 bases, with 6 bases spanning the gap.

The table lists this clonotype with many counts. The chain combines TRBV7-2 with TRBJ1-4; TRBD1 aligns across 8 bases. Germline V CDR1 and CDR2: SGHTA, FQGNSA. The length of the CDR3 is 16 residues. After removal of 3 bases from V and 7 bases from J, the junction contained 10 bases not matched to a gene. The CDR3 coding sequence is TGTGCCAGCAGCTTCGACAGGGGAGTTAGTGGTGAAAAACTGTTTTTT. As protein: CASSFDRGVSGEKLFF.

There are a few counts of this clonotype. This may be a read error: a much more frequent sequence differs by one nucleotide. The chain employs TRBV5-8 and TRBJ2-7; D is ambiguous. The CDR3 covers 12 residues. The ends were cut back, 3 bases at V and 6 bases at J, with 10 bases in the middle. Germline V lookup: CDR1 SGHTS, CDR2 YDEGEE. The CDR3 is CASSSQKSEQYF. CDR3 coding DNA: TGTGCCAGCAGCTCCCAAAAGTCCGAGCAGTACTTC.

About this clonotype: The junction differs from germline at one of its ends, possibly a read error. The J gene is TRBJ2-3, the V gene TRBV7-2; D is perhaps TRBD1 (5 bases). Germline V CDR1 and CDR2: SGHTA, FQGNSA. The length of the CDR3 is 15 residues. This CDR3 reads CASSFGHPSTDTKHF. For the CDR3, the DNA is TGTGCCAGCAGCTTCGGACACCCCAGCACAGATACGAAGCATTTT.

This clonotype was picked up many times. The chain employs TRBV7-3 and TRBJ1-2; a possible D gene is TRBD1 (6 bases). Germline CDR1 SGHTA, CDR2 FQGTGA. CDR3 length: 13 residues. Trimming cost V 1 base and J 5 bases, with 8 bases left between them. As DNA, the CDR3 is TGTGCCAGCAGCTTAATGGACAGATATGGCTACACCTTC. Its protein product is CASSLMDRYGYTF.

This clonotype occurred once. The rearrangement uses TRBV10-3 and TRBJ2-2, with 7 bases lining up with TRBD1. The V segment lost 5 bases and the J segment 3 bases; nucleotides outside the gene matches: 9. Per germline, CDR1 ENHRY and CDR2 SYGVKD. The CDR3 consists of 16 residues. CDR3 loop: CAISPKGARYTGELFF. CDR3 in DNA: TGTGCCATCAGTCCCAAGGGGGCTAGGTACACCGGGGAGCTGTTTTTT.

Of note for this clonotype: The conserved phenylalanine or tryptophan normally closing the CDR3 is absent here, so this likely arose from a read error. The DNA is left out, because the CDR3 cannot be placed on it with certainty; the CDR3 is given as TCRdb lists it. The J gene is TRBJ2-5, the V gene TRBV12-3 or TRBV12-4; TRBD1, the table's D call, lacks a check against the DNA. Including both end residues, the CDR3 is 18 amino acids long. The CDR3 region is CASSLGDRANNYGYTFGS.

V is TRBV25-1 and J is TRBJ1-2, with D unclear. V dropped 4 bases and J dropped 2 bases, with 20 bases sitting between them. The CDR3 has 17 residues. CDR1 and CDR2 (germline): MGHDK, SYGVNS. CDR3 DNA: TGTGCCAGCAGTGCTAGAGATTACCTTTCGGGGAACTATGGCTACACCTTC. Its translation: CASSARDYLSGNYGYTF.

This chain joins TRBV29-1 and TRBJ1-3; D gene uncertain. This CDR3 contains 14 residues. CDR1 is SQVTM, CDR2 ANQGSEA, per germline. The CDR3 DNA is TGCAGAGAAGGGCCGGGTGACTCTGGAAACACCATATATTTT. This gives the protein CREGPGDSGNTIYF.

This clonotype occurred many times. The chain has TRBV6-1 and TRBJ1-5, with D perhaps matching TRBD1 (6 bases). This CDR3 contains 15 residues. V lost 4 bases and J lost 6, with 16 bases in between. Germline V CDR1 and CDR2: MNHNS, SASEGT. CDR3 coding DNA: TGTGCCAGCAGTGCTGAACAGGGTACTGGTCAGCCCCAGCATTTT. Translated: CASSAEQGTGQPQHF.